This entry lists 21 T cell receptor beta chains sequenced from one sample in a study of shared clonotypes between healthy human individuals. The data were produced by immunoSEQ multiplex PCR, yet TCRdb's version contains in-frame clones alone and is incomplete. The sample lists about 1.5 million clones, around 98% seen once, with about 0.45% in the top ten. Sequencing was done on a sample of naive CD4+ T cells sorted from blood. Subset meaning: CD45RA+ positively selected. These receptors all come from a man younger than 45 in good health.

This chain joins TRBV27 and TRBJ2-7, with 9 bases that match TRBD2. Germline V gene lookup returns CDR1 MNHEY and CDR2 SMNVEV (reference sequence). The V gene end was trimmed by 3 bases and the J gene end by 7 bases; junction bases not matched to a gene: 7. The CDR3 consists of 14 residues. The chain's CDR3 is CASSLAGTSQEQYF. The CDR3 bases are TGTGCCAGCAGTTTGGCCGGGACTAGCCAGGAGCAGTACTTC.

J is TRBJ2-1 and V is TRBV6-4; TRBD2 agrees at 12 bases. CDR3 length equals 14 residues. Germline V lookup: CDR1 MRHNA, CDR2 SNTAGT. Trimming cost V 6 bases and J 9 bases; bases outside gene matches: 6. Here the CDR3 reads CASSLAGGLGEQFF. CDR3 coding DNA: TGTGCCAGCAGCCTAGCGGGAGGGCTTGGTGAGCAGTTCTTC.

The chain joins TRBV6-5 to TRBJ2-3; D possibly corresponds to TRBD2 (6 bases). Germline CDR1 reads MNHEY; CDR2 reads SVGAGI. Trimming stripped 5 bases from V and 7 bases from J, with 19 bases between. The CDR3 spans 15 residues. DNA of the CDR3: TGTGCCAGCAGTGCCAGCCAGGGAGGACGCAATACGCAGTATTTT. Encoded protein: CASSASQGGRNTQYF.

The chain joins TRBV7-2 to TRBJ2-1; 12 bases align to TRBD2. The CDR3 is 19 residues long. V gave up 5 bases and J gave up 3 bases; unmatched junction bases: 14. Germline V lookup: CDR1 SGHTA, CDR2 FQGNSA. The CDR3 DNA sequence: TGTGCCAGCAGCCCCCGGACTAGCGGGACTCCGTCTGGCTACAATGAGCAGTTCTTC. This sequence encodes CASSPRTSGTPSGYNEQFF.

This chain uses TRBV18 with TRBJ1-4, with 9 nucleotides matching TRBD1. The junction had 9 bases not matched to a gene; V was cut back by 5 bases and J by 8 bases. CDR3 length: 15 residues. Per the germline V gene, CDR1 is KGHSH and CDR2 is LQKENI. The chain's CDR3 is CASSISQGADEKLFF. CDR3 nucleotides: TGTGCCAGCTCAATCTCACAGGGGGCGGACGAAAAACTGTTTTTT.

The J gene is TRBJ2-3, the V gene TRBV5-6; D assignment may be TRBD1 or TRBD2 (5 bases each). V was cut by 5 bases and J by 2 bases, with 12 bases left in between. The germline gives CDR1 SGHDT, CDR2 YYEEEE. The CDR3 extends over 14 amino acids. CDR3 sequence: CASRGDAATDTQYF. CDR3 in DNA: TGTGCCAGCAGAGGGGACGCAGCCACAGATACGCAGTATTTT.

The V call is TRBV18, the J call TRBJ1-2, with D tentatively TRBD1 (6 bases). The germline V gene encodes CDR1 KGHSH and CDR2 LQKENI. The length of the CDR3 is 15 residues. V was trimmed by 6 bases and J by 0 bases, leaving 14 bases between them. CDR3 nucleotides: TGTGCCAGCTCCACCGGCGGGGGGCCTAACTATGGCTACACCTTC. Residues: CASSTGGGPNYGYTF.

V is TRBV5-1 and J is TRBJ2-7, with TRBD1 as a possible D gene (6 bases). Germline V gives CDR1 SGHRS, CDR2 YFSETQ. Trimming took 2 bases from V and 0 from J, leaving 9 bases between them. This CDR3 is built from 14 residues. The CDR3 DNA sequence: TGCGCCAGCAGCTTTTTGGACAGCTCCTACGAGCAGTACTTC. Its protein product is CASSFLDSSYEQYF. The variable domain in full, completed from reference TRBV5-1 and TRBJ2-7, reads KAGVTQTPRYLIKTRGQQVTLSCSPISGHRSVSWYQQTPGQGLQFLFEYFSETQRNKGNFPGRFSGRQFSNSRSEMNVSTLELGDSALYLCASSFLDSSYEQYFGPGTRLTVT.

This clone was recorded only once. The rearrangement uses TRBV2 and TRBJ1-5; the D gene is possibly TRBD1 (5 bases). The V end lost 4 bases, the J end lost 10 bases, and 17 bases lay between the germline ends. The CDR3 spans 14 residues. The germline V gene has CDR1 SNHLY and CDR2 FYNNEI. The CDR3 is CASSVRRDQDPQHF. The DNA for the CDR3 is TGTGCCAGCAGTGTGAGGAGGGACCAGGACCCCCAGCATTTT.

The genes are TRBV14 and TRBJ2-1, with a weak D call TRBD2 (6 bases). There are 14 residues in the CDR3. Trimming removed 6 bases at V and 10 bases at J, with 19 bases between. Germline assignment: CDR1 SGHDN and CDR2 FVKESK. CDR3 coding DNA: TGTGCCAGCAGACCTAGCGCCCAAAGAGGGGAGCAGTTCTTC. Translated: CASRPSAQRGEQFF. The variable domain in full, with the rest retrieved from reference TRBV14 and TRBJ2-1, is EAGVTQFPSHSVIEKGQTVTLRCDPISGHDNLYWYRRVMGKEIKFLLHFVKESKQDESGMPNNRFLAERTGGTYSTLKVQPAELEDSGVYFCASRPSAQRGEQFFGPGTRLTVL.

This chain joins TRBV6-1 and TRBJ2-2; D possibly uses TRBD1 or TRBD2 (6 bases each). The CDR3 totals 13 residues. Germline V lookup: CDR1 MNHNS, CDR2 SASEGT. The V end was cut by 8 bases, the J end by 3 bases, with 10 bases between. The CDR3 sequence is CASQGGYTGELFF. The DNA of the CDR3 is TGTGCCAGCCAAGGGGGGTACACCGGGGAGCTGTTTTTT.

The V and J genes are TRBV18 and TRBJ1-1, with 8 bases lining up with TRBD1. V shed 2 bases and J 1 base; nucleotides not matched to a gene: 12. Germline V lookup: CDR1 KGHSH, CDR2 LQKENI. The CDR3 is 18 residues long. The CDR3 sequence is CASSPRETGEFRNTEAFF. In DNA form, the CDR3 reads TGTGCCAGCTCACCAAGAGAGACAGGGGAATTTAGGAACACTGAAGCTTTCTTT.

This rearrangement joins TRBV28 to TRBJ1-5; D is unclear. The germline gives CDR1 MDHEN, CDR2 SYDVKM. CDR3 length equals 11 residues. V lost 2 bases and J 7 bases, leaving 3 bases between the germline ends. The CDR3 sequence is CASSLRQPQHF. The CDR3 DNA follows: TGTGCCAGCAGTTTAAGACAGCCCCAGCATTTT.

The chain uses TRBV4-3 and TRBJ2-1, with D possibly TRBD2 on 5 matching bases. The V gene's germline CDR1 is LGHNA and CDR2 YSLEER. The CDR3 covers 16 residues. Trimming took 4 bases from V and 5 from J, leaving 18 bases between them. The CDR3 DNA is TGCGCCAGCAGCCCCGATTCGGGCGGGTCTCACAATGAGCAGTTCTTC. Translation: CASSPDSGGSHNEQFF.

CDR3 sequence reads: CASSQDAAGGPGEQYF. For the CDR3, the DNA is TGCGCCAGCAGCCAAGATGCGGCGGGAGGGCCGGGGGAGCAGTACTTC. This chain links TRBV4-1 with TRBJ2-7; 9 bases fit TRBD2. Germline-derived CDR1 and CDR2 are MGHRA and YSYEKL. V was pared by 0 bases and J by 7 bases, with 10 bases of the junction left unmatched. The CDR3 totals 16 residues.

V is TRBV27 and J is TRBJ1-2; 7 nucleotides align to TRBD1. The CDR3 covers 14 residues. Germline V CDR1 and CDR2: MNHEY, SMNVEV (reference sequence). V lost 2 bases, J lost 4 bases, and 4 bases stayed unmatched. The CDR3, as DNA: TGTGCCAGCAGTTTAAGAACAGGGGCCTATGGCTACACCTTC. Translating it yields CASSLRTGAYGYTF.

The gene calls are TRBV27 and TRBJ2-2; no clear D gene. The CDR3 is made up of 14 amino acids. V was shortened by 5 bases and J by 2 bases, with 9 bases between the two germline ends. The germline V gene encodes CDR1 MNHEY and CDR2 SMNVEV (reference sequence). CDR3 coding DNA: TGTGCCAGCAGTCTACTCAGAAACACCGGGGAGCTGTTTTTT. It translates to CASSLLRNTGELFF.

As DNA, the CDR3 is TGCGCCAGCAGCTTATCGGGGGGCCGGGTGTTTACTGAGCAGTTCTTC. Protein product: CASSLSGGRVFTEQFF. The chain joins TRBV5-1 to TRBJ2-1, with D possibly TRBD2 on 7 matching bases. Trimming took off 2 bases at V and 9 bases at J, with 21 bases between the two ends. The CDR3 has 16 residues. Per germline, CDR1 SGHRS and CDR2 YFSETQ.

The chain carries TRBV7-3 and TRBJ2-2, with a tentative D call TRBD2 (6 bases). The CDR3 is 14 amino acids. The germline gives CDR1 SGHTA, CDR2 FQGTGA. Trimming cost V 2 bases and J 10 bases, with 14 bases left between them. CDR3 nucleotides: TGTGCCAGCAGCTTAGCGGGGCCTTGGACGGAGCTGTTTTTT. Protein sequence: CASSLAGPWTELFF.

The V call is TRBV9, the J call TRBJ2-7, with 10 nucleotides matching TRBD2. Germline V gives CDR1 SGDLS, CDR2 YYNGEE. CDR3 length: 14 amino acids. The V and J ends lost 4 bases and 7 bases, in that order; junction bases with no gene match: 8. The chain's CDR3 is CASSQPGAGGEQYF. In nucleotides, the CDR3 is TGTGCCAGCAGCCAACCTGGAGCGGGAGGGGAGCAGTACTTC.

Turning to this clone: Other DNA sequences from this sample encode an identical CDR3 as well. The chain has TRBV5-1 and TRBJ2-7; D call uncertain. The V and J ends lost 0 bases and 2 bases respectively, with 6 bases between them. Germline V gene data show CDR1 as SGHRS and CDR2 as YFSETQ. CDR3 length equals 13 residues. CDR3 loop: CASSLELAYEQYF. The CDR3 nucleotides are TGCGCCAGCAGCTTGGAATTGGCCTACGAGCAGTACTTC.